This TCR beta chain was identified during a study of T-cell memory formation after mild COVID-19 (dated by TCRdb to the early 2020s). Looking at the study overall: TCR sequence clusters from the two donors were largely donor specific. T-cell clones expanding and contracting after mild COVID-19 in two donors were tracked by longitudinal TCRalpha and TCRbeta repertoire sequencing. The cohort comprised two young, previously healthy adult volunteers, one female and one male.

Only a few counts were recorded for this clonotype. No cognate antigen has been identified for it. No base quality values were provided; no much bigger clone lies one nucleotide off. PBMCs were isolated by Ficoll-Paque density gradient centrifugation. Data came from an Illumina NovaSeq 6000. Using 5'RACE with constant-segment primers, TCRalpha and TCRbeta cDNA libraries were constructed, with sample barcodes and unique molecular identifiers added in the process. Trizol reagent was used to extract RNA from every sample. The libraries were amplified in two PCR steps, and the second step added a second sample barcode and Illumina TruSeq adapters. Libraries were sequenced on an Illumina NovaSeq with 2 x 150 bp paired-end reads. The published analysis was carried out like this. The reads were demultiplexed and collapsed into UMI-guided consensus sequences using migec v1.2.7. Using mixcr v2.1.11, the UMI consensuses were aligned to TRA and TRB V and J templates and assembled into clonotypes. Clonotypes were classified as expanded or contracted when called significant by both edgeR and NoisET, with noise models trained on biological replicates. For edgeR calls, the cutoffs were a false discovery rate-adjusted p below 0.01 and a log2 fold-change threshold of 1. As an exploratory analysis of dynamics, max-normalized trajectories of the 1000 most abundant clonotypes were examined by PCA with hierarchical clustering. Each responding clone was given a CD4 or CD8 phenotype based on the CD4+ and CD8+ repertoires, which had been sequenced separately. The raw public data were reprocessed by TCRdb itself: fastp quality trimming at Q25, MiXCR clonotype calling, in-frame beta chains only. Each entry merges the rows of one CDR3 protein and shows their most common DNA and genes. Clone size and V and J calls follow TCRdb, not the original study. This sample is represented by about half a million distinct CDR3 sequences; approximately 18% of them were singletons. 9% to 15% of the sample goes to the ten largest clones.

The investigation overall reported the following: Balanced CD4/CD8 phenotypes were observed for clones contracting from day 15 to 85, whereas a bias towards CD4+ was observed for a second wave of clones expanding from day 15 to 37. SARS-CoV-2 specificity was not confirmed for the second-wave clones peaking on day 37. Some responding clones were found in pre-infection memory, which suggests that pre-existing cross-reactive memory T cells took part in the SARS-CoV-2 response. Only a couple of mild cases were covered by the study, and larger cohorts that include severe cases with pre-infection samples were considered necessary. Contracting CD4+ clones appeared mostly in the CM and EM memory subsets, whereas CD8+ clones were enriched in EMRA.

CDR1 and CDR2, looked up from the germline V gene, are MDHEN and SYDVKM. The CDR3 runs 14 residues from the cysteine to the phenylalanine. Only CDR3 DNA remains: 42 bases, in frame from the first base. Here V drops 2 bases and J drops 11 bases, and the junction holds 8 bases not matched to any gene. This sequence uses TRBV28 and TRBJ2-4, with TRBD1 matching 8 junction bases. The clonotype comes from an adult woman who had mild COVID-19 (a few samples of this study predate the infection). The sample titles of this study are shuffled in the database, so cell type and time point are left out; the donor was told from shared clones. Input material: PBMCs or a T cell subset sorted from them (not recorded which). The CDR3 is CASSLLGQGALQYF. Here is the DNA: TGTGCCAGCAGTTTACTCGGACAGGGAGCCCTTCAGTACTTC.